Listed here are 32 T cell receptor beta chains from one sample, sequenced in a study of response to subunit inactivated influenza vaccine. Using its own MiXCR run on the RT-PCR reads, TCRdb lists one record per CDR3 protein. The data hold hundreds of thousands of distinct CDR3 sequences, with roughly 25% observed a single time. The sample was CD4+ T cells sorted from PBMCs, taken roughly 5 days after vaccination. The source is a man between 50 and 59 years old who received an inactivated influenza vaccine.

This clonotype came up a few times. The gene calls are TRBV12-3 or TRBV12-4 and TRBJ2-7; TRBD2 is a possible D gene (6 bases). The CDR3 sequence is 13 residues long. Trimming left V 3 bases short and J 4 bases short, with 10 bases between. DNA of the CDR3: TGTGCCAGCAGTTTGACTAGGCGTTACGAGCAGTACTTC. This gives the protein CASSLTRRYEQYF.

This clonotype has only a few counts. The CDR3 region is CASSLLLARGETQYF. The CDR3 DNA reads as TGTGCCAGCAGCTTACTTCTAGCGAGGGGAGAGACCCAGTACTTC. The chain couples TRBV7-9 to TRBJ2-5, with D possibly matching TRBD2 (6 bases). Trimming removed 2 bases from V and 4 bases from J, with 14 bases in between. This CDR3 comprises 15 residues. In germline, CDR1 is SEHNR, CDR2 FQNEAQ (reference sequence).

This chain connects TRBV6-1 to TRBJ2-2; unclear D gene. V dropped 5 bases and J dropped 8 bases, with 15 bases sitting between them. In germline, CDR1 is MNHNS, CDR2 SASEGT. The CDR3 loop spans 14 amino acids. The CDR3 protein is CASSKEARLGELFF. The CDR3 bases are TGTGCCAGCAGTAAGGAAGCGAGGCTAGGGGAGCTGTTTTTT.

V and J are TRBV28 and TRBJ1-2; 8 bases map to TRBD1. V gave up 6 bases and J gave up 3 bases; unmatched junction bases: 3. CDR1 MDHEN and CDR2 SYDVKM come from the germline V gene. The CDR3 length is 13 residues. Written as DNA, the CDR3 is TGTGCCAGCAGGGAACAGGGGGACTATGGCTACACCTTC. This translates into CASREQGDYGYTF.

The genes are TRBV5-5 and TRBJ2-3, with TRBD2 matching 12 bases. Germline values: CDR1 SGHKS, CDR2 YYEKEE (reference sequence). J gave up 5 bases and V 5 bases, and 12 bases lay outside the gene matches. The CDR3 consists of 17 residues. CDR3 coding DNA: TGTGCCAGCAGTCGTGGAGCTAGCGGGGGGGTGGGAGATACGCAGTATTTT. Translating it yields CASSRGASGGVGDTQYF.

The chain employs TRBV12-3 or TRBV12-4 and TRBJ2-3; D may be TRBD2 (6 bases). The CDR3 extends over 16 amino acids. V lost 2 bases, J lost 2 bases, and 14 bases lay in between. The CDR3 reads CASSLLAGRTTDTQYF. The CDR3 DNA sequence: TGTGCCAGCAGTTTATTGGCGGGACGAACCACAGATACGCAGTATTTT.

The chain couples TRBV29-1 to TRBJ1-1; D remains unclear. The V and J ends lost 7 bases and 1 base respectively, with 13 bases between them. The CDR3 is 13 residues long. Per the germline V gene, CDR1 is SQVTM and CDR2 is ANQGSEA. The CDR3 DNA follows: TGCAGCGGGGGAGGCAGAACGAACACTGAAGCTTTCTTT. Its protein is CSGGGRTNTEAFF.

This clonotype was seen a single time. At one end the junction does not follow the germline gene, possibly because of a read error. The chain joins TRBV19 to TRBJ2-5, with D perhaps matching TRBD2 (6 bases). Germline CDR1 and CDR2: LNHDA and SQIVND (reference sequence). The CDR3 has 13 amino acids. The CDR3 protein is CVSSMEGKQTQYF. Here the CDR3 DNA reads TGTGTCAGTAGTATGGAGGGGAAACAGACCCAGTACTTC.

The chain uses TRBV6-1 and TRBJ2-1; 12 bases are a match to TRBD2. CDR1 is MNHNS, CDR2 SASEGT, per germline. V was clipped by 7 bases and J by 8 bases; unmatched bases: 6. The CDR3 totals 14 residues. This chain's CDR3 is CASNQLAGGHEQFF. CDR3 DNA: TGTGCCAGCAACCAACTAGCGGGGGGACATGAGCAGTTCTTC.

The chain couples TRBV28 to TRBJ2-3; a possible D gene is TRBD2 (5 bases). The germline V gene has CDR1 MDHEN and CDR2 SYDVKM. The ends were cut back, 2 bases at V and 2 bases at J, with 8 bases in the middle. CDR3 length: 14 residues. This CDR3 is CASSLADFTDTQYF. The CDR3 nucleotides read TGTGCCAGCAGTTTAGCGGACTTCACAGATACGCAGTATTTT.

This clonotype was seen a handful of times. The chain is built from TRBV12-3 or TRBV12-4 and TRBJ1-2; no definite D call. The V gene lost 5 bases and the J gene lost 8 bases, with 15 bases spanning the gap. The CDR3 covers 13 residues. CDR3 residues: CASSAGRAKGYTF. CDR3 DNA sequence: TGTGCCAGCAGTGCCGGGAGGGCCAAGGGCTACACCTTC.

The chain links TRBV5-1 to TRBJ2-5, with 7 bases identical to TRBD1. Germline CDR1 reads SGHRS; CDR2 reads YFSETQ. Trimming at V came to 4 bases and at J to 6 bases, leaving 3 bases not matched to a gene. The CDR3 loop spans 12 amino acids. CDR3 protein: CASSTGEKTQYF. In DNA form, the CDR3 reads TGCGCCAGCAGCACAGGGGAGAAGACCCAGTACTTC.

This clonotype was counted between two and nine times. The rearrangement joins TRBV3-1 to TRBJ2-7; 9 bases fit TRBD2. Germline-derived CDR1 and CDR2 are LGHDT and YNNKEL (reference sequence). V shed 8 bases and J 4 bases; nucleotides not matched to a gene: 6. The CDR3 contains 13 residues. Here the CDR3 reads CASQGSGSYEQYF. CDR3 coding DNA: TGTGCCAGCCAAGGTAGCGGGAGTTACGAGCAGTACTTC.

This clonotype showed up just a few times. V and J are TRBV12-3 or TRBV12-4 and TRBJ1-6, with D hard to call. V gave up 6 bases and J gave up 3 bases, with 9 bases separating them. This CDR3 has 14 amino acids. CDR3 DNA: TGTGCCAGCAGCCCCCCCATCTATAATTCACCCCTCCACTTT. It is translated as CASSPPIYNSPLHF.

This clonotype was detected only a few times. CDR3 sequence (DNA): TGTGCCAGCAGCAAAGTCGGGGGCCCCGGACCGCAGTATTTT. This gives the protein CASSKVGGPGPQYF. The chain joins TRBV14 to TRBJ2-3, with D perhaps matching TRBD1 or TRBD2 (6 bases each). Germline CDR1 is SGHDN and CDR2 is FVKESK. The CDR3 totals 14 residues. Trimming cost V 5 bases and J 10 bases, with 19 bases left between them.

The V gene is TRBV5-1, the J gene TRBJ2-1; 8 nucleotides match TRBD2. Unmatched junction bases numbered 5, after V lost 0 bases and J lost 15 bases. The CDR3 is 12 residues long. The germline V gene encodes CDR1 SGHRS and CDR2 YFSETQ. CDR3 nucleotide sequence: TGCGCCAGCAGCTTGGGTCGGGGGGGGCTGTTCTTC. Translated: CASSLGRGGLFF.

The chain couples TRBV6-6 to TRBJ1-6; no reliable D call. This CDR3 comprises 13 residues. Trimming stripped 2 bases from V and 10 bases from J, with 9 bases between. Germline CDR1 and CDR2: MNHNY and SVGAGI (reference sequence). The CDR3 sequence: CASSYSDGSPLHF. The CDR3 bases are TGTGCCAGCAGTTACAGTGACGGATCACCCCTCCACTTT.

This clonotype was seen a few times. The chain employs TRBV20-1 and TRBJ1-1, with D unclear. The CDR3 is made up of 15 amino acids. V was trimmed by 0 bases and J by 1 base, leaving 12 bases between them. Germline V CDR1 and CDR2: DFQATT, SNEGSKA (reference sequence). The CDR3 sequence: CSARDFSISNTEAFF. DNA for the CDR3: TGCAGTGCTAGAGATTTTTCAATCTCGAACACTGAAGCTTTCTTT.

V usage is TRBV30 and J usage is TRBJ2-2, with 7 bases that match TRBD1. This CDR3 comprises 19 residues. The V segment lost 1 base and the J segment 3 bases; nucleotides outside the gene matches: 17. Germline assignment: CDR1 GTSNPN and CDR2 SVGIG (reference sequence). CDR3 in amino acids: CAWSASEKDRAPYTGELFF. The DNA of the CDR3 is TGTGCCTGGAGTGCCTCTGAAAAAGACAGGGCACCCTACACCGGGGAGCTGTTTTTT.

The V call is TRBV15, the J call TRBJ2-2, with D perhaps matching TRBD2 (6 bases). Trimming shortened V by 5 bases and J by 6 bases, and 13 bases separated the two germline ends. Germline V CDR1 and CDR2: LNHNV, YYDKDF (reference sequence). The CDR3 covers 14 residues. The CDR3 coding sequence is TGTGCCACCAGCCGCCGTTGGGGGGCCGGGGAGCTGTTTTTT. Amino acid sequence: CATSRRWGAGELFF. Using reference TRBV15 and TRBJ2-2 for the parts outside the CDR3, the full variable domain is DAMVIQNPRYQVTQFGKPVTLSCSQTLNHNVMYWYQQKSSQAPKLLFHYYDKDFNNEADTPDNFQSRRPNTSFCFLDIRSPGLGDTAMYLCATSRRWGAGELFFGEGSRLTVL.

This clonotype was detected only a few times. The rearrangement uses TRBV28 and TRBJ2-1; 9 nucleotides line up with TRBD2. Germline loops: CDR1 MDHEN, CDR2 SYDVKM. The V and J ends lost 6 bases and 2 bases, in that order; junction bases with no gene match: 2. CDR3 length: 14 amino acids. CDR3 sequence reads: CASRAGGTYNEQFF. The CDR3 region has the DNA TGTGCCAGCAGAGCGGGAGGAACCTACAATGAGCAGTTCTTC.

This clonotype has only a few counts. V gene TRBV10-3 combines with J gene TRBJ2-1; no firm D call. Germline CDR1 is ENHRY and CDR2 is SYGVKD. V was clipped by 2 bases and J by 12 bases, with 14 bases between them. The CDR3 totals 13 residues. The CDR3, as DNA: TGTGCCATCAGTGAGCCCCCCGCGATTGGGCAGTTCTTC. Translated: CAISEPPAIGQFF.

The V gene is TRBV10-3, the J gene TRBJ2-2; D is uncertain. The V gene's germline CDR1 is ENHRY and CDR2 SYGVKD. Trimming removed 0 bases at V and 1 base at J, with 6 bases between. This CDR3 contains 15 residues. The CDR3 loop reads CAISESVMNTGELFF. In DNA, the CDR3 is TGTGCCATCAGTGAGTCGGTGATGAACACCGGGGAGCTGTTTTTT.

In this sample, this clonotype turned up a few times. This chain links TRBV12-3 or TRBV12-4 with TRBJ2-1; D unclear. The V end was cut by 6 bases, the J end by 2 bases, with 11 bases between. This CDR3 spans 14 amino acids. In DNA form, the CDR3 reads TGTGCCAGCAGGCTTGGGCTAACCTACAATGAGCAGTTCTTC. Translation: CASRLGLTYNEQFF.

The rearrangement links TRBV24-1 to TRBJ2-1, with 9 positions matching TRBD2. The CDR3 is 18 residues long. Germline-derived CDR1 and CDR2 are KGHDR and SFDVKD. J was trimmed by 0 bases and V by 7 bases; bases with no gene match: 12. The CDR3 sequence: CATSTHLREGSSYNEQFF. In DNA, the CDR3 is TGTGCCACCAGCACACACTTGCGGGAGGGTAGCTCCTACAATGAGCAGTTCTTC.

This clonotype was seen only a few times. The V gene is TRBV6-1, the J gene TRBJ2-7; 13 bases are shared with TRBD2. CDR1 is MNHNS and CDR2 is SASEGT in the germline V gene. The CDR3 has 15 amino acids. Unmatched junction bases numbered 6, after V lost 6 bases and J lost 4 bases. The DNA of the CDR3 is TGTGCCAGCAGGGTACTAGCGGGGGGGCGTTACGAGCAGTACTTC. It yields the protein CASRVLAGGRYEQYF.

This chain uses TRBV3-1 with TRBJ2-4, with D tentatively TRBD2 (5 bases). CDR1 and CDR2 (germline): LGHDT, YNNKEL (reference sequence). This CDR3 has 18 residues. Trimming took off 1 base at V and 0 bases at J, with 16 bases between the two ends. The CDR3 nucleotides are TGTGCCAGCAGCCAAGTCCCACCACTTGGACTAGCCAAAAACATTCAGTACTTC. Amino acid sequence: CASSQVPPLGLAKNIQYF.

The chain uses TRBV20-1 and TRBJ2-3; D not certain. CDR1 and CDR2 from the germline V gene are DFQATT and SNEGSKA (reference sequence). Trimming took 2 bases from V and 6 from J, leaving 12 bases between them. The CDR3 is made up of 13 amino acids. CDR3 residues: CSARSTGHDTQYF. The CDR3 coding sequence is TGCAGTGCTAGATCGACGGGTCACGATACGCAGTATTTT.

With respect to this clonotype: Compared with germline, one end of the junction differs, possibly owing to a read error. The rearrangement uses TRBV11-2 and TRBJ2-1; 9 positions agree with TRBD2. The CDR3 spans 16 residues. Germline V gene lookup returns CDR1 SGHAT and CDR2 FQNNGV. CDR3 DNA sequence: TGCGCCAGCAGCTTAGCACGGCGGGGGGGTTTTTATGAGCAGTTCTTC. It translates to CASSLARRGGFYEQFF.

The chain recombines TRBV4-2 with TRBJ2-3; D not certain. Germline CDR1 and CDR2: LGHNA and YNFKEQ. V shed 4 bases and J shed 6 bases, with 11 bases lying between them. CDR3 length: 13 residues. Here the CDR3 DNA reads TGTGCCAGCAGCCGAAGTTTCATGGATACGCAGTATTTT. It is translated as CASSRSFMDTQYF.

This clonotype was seen a handful of times. V is TRBV12-3 or TRBV12-4 and J is TRBJ2-7; TRBD2 aligns across 7 bases. The CDR3 loop spans 12 amino acids. J lost 6 bases, V lost 4 bases, and 3 bases had no gene match. In nucleotides, the CDR3 is TGTGCCAGCAGTTCTGGGAGGGGCGAGCAGTACTTC. Its translation: CASSSGRGEQYF.

The chain employs TRBV9 and TRBJ2-1; 7 bases match TRBD2. Trimming took 0 bases from V and 0 from J; bases not matched to a gene: 3. Germline V gene lookup returns CDR1 SGDLS and CDR2 YYNGEE. The CDR3 covers 16 residues. The DNA of the CDR3 is TGTGCCAGCAGCGTAGATGGCGGGGGCTCCTACAATGAGCAGTTCTTC. It translates to CASSVDGGGSYNEQFF.